This T cell receptor beta chain came from a study of HIV-infected children after antiretroviral therapy interruption. Study details: Recorded EBV and CMV exposure existed for most children. In continuous treatment, analyzed samples were from weeks 0, 48 and 150.

A 3' RACE protocol on RNA, with unique molecular identifiers, produced the TCR library. A single record per CDR3 protein comes from TCRdb applying MiXCR to the 3' RACE reads. Here the sample spans 40,000 to 55,000 distinct CDR3 sequences, roughly 4% being singletons. Per the germline V gene, CDR1 is SGHAT and CDR2 is FQNNGV. V was trimmed by 5 bases and J by 10 bases, leaving 15 bases between them. CDR3 length: 13 amino acids. This clonotype was observed many times. Treatment given: PENTA 11 planned treatment interruption arm or continuous ART arm. Cryopreserved PBMC samples required at least 5 million viable cells. Naive CD4+ CD45RA+ CD45RO- T cells were FACS-sorted from thawed PBMCs.

This sequence originates from a pool of human donors with HIV. The material was CD45RA+ CD4+ T cells from PBMCs, pooled from several time points, obtained from a donor given antiretroviral therapy, either interrupted or continuous. Subset specified: naive CD4+ CD45RA+ CD45RO- T cells. The chain combines TRBV11-2 with TRBJ2-1; D is possibly TRBD1 or TRBD2 (5 bases each). CDR3 nucleotides: TGTGCCAGCAGCGAGGGGTCCGAGGGGGAGCAGTTCTTC. This codes for CASSEGSEGEQFF.